Listed below are T cell receptor beta chains from one sample, sequenced in a study of blood T cells in healthy people across ages. From the 5' RACE reads, TCRdb called clonotypes with MiXCR, one entry per CDR3 protein. The sample lists about a million distinct CDR3 sequences, roughly 51% occurring once. The sequenced sample was blood. The receptor source for this set is a woman aged 60-75 years in good health. CDR3s include the opening cysteine and the closing phenylalanine or tryptophan.

length	V	J	CDR3
15	TRBV5-5	TRBJ2-1	CASSQGQRETRGMFF
16	TRBV18	TRBJ2-3	CASSPIPTSSTDTQYF
19	TRBV4-1	-	CASSQSGLAGGQVNYEQYF
20	TRBV7-2	TRBJ2-5	CASSLEPGTSGRAPQETQYF
15	TRBV5-5	TRBJ2-7	CASSAGLADLREQYF
14	TRBV4-2	TRBJ2-3	CASSQDGNTDTQYF
13	TRBV7-2	TRBJ2-3	CASSLASMDTQYF
16	TRBV4-2	TRBJ2-7	CASSQENGRSSYEQYF
12	TRBV28	TRBJ2-1	CASSEGPDEQFF
13	TRBV20-1	TRBJ1-2	CSAQPRQIYGYTF
16	TRBV11-2	-	CASSLVLGVFPETQYF
15	TRBV6-5	TRBJ2-7	CASSLSGGASYEQYF
13	TRBV7-7	TRBJ2-5	CASSLHSEETQYF
14	TRBV6-1	TRBJ2-3	CASNWRGSTDTQYF
13	TRBV7-9	TRBJ2-7	CASSPTAPYEQYF
12	TRBV28	TRBJ2-1	CASRVPGDEQFF
16	TRBV7-2	TRBJ2-7	CASSLGVGNPSYEQYF
16	TRBV20-1	TRBJ2-1	CSARDPTSGRGSEQFF
15	TRBV3-1	TRBJ2-7	CASSQTLSRSYEQYF
13	TRBV20-1	TRBJ2-2	CSARDRAAGELFF
13	TRBV20-1	TRBJ2-5	CSPMGLAFKTQYF
11	TRBV20-1	-	CSARAVYEQYF
15	TRBV12-3/TRBV12-4	TRBJ1-5	CASSLGGGFNQPQHF
15	TRBV30	TRBJ2-7	CAWDKREDRGYEQYF
15	TRBV15	TRBJ2-2	CATAKLAENTGELFF
13	TRBV28	TRBJ2-7	CASSLRAGSEQYF
17	TRBV19	TRBJ1-1	CVSSMRGGGAMNTEAFF
13	TRBV2	TRBJ2-7	CASSRLRQYEQYF
13	TRBV28	TRBJ2-3	CASSLWGVKTQYF
17	TRBV7-2	TRBJ1-4	CASSYRVGAQTNEKLFF
12	TRBV29-1	TRBJ1-4	CSAWAEGEKLFF
14	TRBV11-2	TRBJ2-7	CASSDSYGSYEQYF
14	TRBV12-3/TRBV12-4	TRBJ2-2	CASARTANTGELFF